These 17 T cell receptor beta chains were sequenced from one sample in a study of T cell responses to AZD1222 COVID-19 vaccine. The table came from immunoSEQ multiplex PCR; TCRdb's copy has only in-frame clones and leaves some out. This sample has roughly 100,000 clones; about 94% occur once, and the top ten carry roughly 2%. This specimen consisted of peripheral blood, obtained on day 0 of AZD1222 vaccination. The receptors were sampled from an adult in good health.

The CDR3 DNA reads TGTGCCAGCAGCCCCCGTGCGGGGGCCGCTGAAGCTTTCTTT. This codes for CASSPRAGAAEAFF. The rearrangement uses TRBV7-3 and TRBJ1-1, with D perhaps TRBD1 (6 bases). Trimming shortened V by 5 bases and J by 6 bases, and 16 bases separated the two germline ends. The CDR3 runs 14 residues. Germline V gene data show CDR1 as SGHTA and CDR2 as FQGTGA.

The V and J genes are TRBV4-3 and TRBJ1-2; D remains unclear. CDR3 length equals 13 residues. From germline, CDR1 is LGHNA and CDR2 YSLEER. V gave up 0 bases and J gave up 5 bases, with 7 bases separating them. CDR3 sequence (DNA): TGCGCCAGCAGCCAAGATCGGTGGTATGGCTACACCTTC. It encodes CASSQDRWYGYTF.

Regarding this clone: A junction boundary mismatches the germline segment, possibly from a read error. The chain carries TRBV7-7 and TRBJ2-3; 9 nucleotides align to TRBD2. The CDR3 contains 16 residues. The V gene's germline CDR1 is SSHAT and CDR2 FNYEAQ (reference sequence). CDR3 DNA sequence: TGTGCTAGCAGCCCTGGTGTAGCGGGAGCGGGAGATACGCAGTATTTT. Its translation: CASSPGVAGAGDTQYF.

CDR3 bases: TGTGCCAGCAGCCAAGTTCCACAGGGGGCTGGAAACACCATATATTTT. Translating gives CASSQVPQGAGNTIYF. The chain links TRBV3-1 (or the pseudogene TRBV3-2) to TRBJ1-3; 8 bases match TRBD1. Germline trimming cut 1 base from V and 2 bases from J; bases unmatched to any gene: 4. CDR1 and CDR2 from the germline V gene are LGHDT and YNNKEL (reference sequence). The CDR3 runs 16 residues.

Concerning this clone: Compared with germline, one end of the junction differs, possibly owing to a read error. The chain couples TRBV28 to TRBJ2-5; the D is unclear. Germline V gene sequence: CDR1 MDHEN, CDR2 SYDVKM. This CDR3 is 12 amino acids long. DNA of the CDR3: TGTGCCAGCAGCTTATACAGAGAGACCCAGTACTTC. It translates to CASSLYRETQYF.

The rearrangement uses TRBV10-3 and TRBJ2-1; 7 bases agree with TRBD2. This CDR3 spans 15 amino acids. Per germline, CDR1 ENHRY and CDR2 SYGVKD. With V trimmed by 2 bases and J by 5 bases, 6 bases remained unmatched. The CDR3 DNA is TGTGCCATCAGTGAGAGGATGGGGGGGGACAATGAGCAGTTCTTC. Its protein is CAISERMGGDNEQFF.

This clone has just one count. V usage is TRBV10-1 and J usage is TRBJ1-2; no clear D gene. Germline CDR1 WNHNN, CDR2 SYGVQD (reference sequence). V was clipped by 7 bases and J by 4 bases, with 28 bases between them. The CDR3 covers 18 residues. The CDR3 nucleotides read TGCGCCAGCACCGGACGTGGGAGCTTGTGCGGTTCCTCCTATGGCTACACCTTC. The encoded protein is CASTGRGSLCGSSYGYTF.

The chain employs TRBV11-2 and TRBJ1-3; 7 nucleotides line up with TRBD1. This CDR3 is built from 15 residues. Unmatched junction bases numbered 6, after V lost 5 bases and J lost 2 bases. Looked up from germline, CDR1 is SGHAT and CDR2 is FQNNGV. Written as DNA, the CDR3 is TGTGCCAGCAGCAACCGGGACAGAGCTGGAAACACCATATATTTT. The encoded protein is CASSNRDRAGNTIYF.

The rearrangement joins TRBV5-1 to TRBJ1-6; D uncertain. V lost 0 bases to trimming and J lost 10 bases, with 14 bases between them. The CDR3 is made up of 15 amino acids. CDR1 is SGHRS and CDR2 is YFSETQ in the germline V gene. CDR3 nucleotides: TGCGCCAGCAGCTTGGATGGGCAGACGGGCTCACCCCTCCACTTT. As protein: CASSLDGQTGSPLHF.

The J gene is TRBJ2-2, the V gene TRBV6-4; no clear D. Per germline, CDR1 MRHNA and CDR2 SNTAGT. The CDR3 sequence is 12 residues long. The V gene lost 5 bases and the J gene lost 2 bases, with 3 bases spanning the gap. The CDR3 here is CASSPNTGELFF. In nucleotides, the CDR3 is TGTGCCAGCAGTCCTAACACCGGGGAGCTGTTTTTT.

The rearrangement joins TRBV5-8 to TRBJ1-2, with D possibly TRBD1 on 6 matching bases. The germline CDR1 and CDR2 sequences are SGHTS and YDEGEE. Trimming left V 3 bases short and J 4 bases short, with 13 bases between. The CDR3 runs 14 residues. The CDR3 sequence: CASSWDDRSYGYTF. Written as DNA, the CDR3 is TGTGCCAGCAGCTGGGATGACAGGAGCTATGGCTACACCTTC.

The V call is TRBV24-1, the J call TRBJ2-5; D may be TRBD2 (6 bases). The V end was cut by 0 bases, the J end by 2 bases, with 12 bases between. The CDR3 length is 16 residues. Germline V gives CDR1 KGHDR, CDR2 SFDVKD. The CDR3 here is CATSDLRTTSQETQYF. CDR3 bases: TGTGCCACCAGTGATTTGAGGACTACCTCGCAAGAGACCCAGTACTTC.

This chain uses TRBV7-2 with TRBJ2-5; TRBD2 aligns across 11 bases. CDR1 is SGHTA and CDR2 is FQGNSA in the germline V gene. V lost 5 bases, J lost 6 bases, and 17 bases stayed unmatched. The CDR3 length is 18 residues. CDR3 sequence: CASSPLAGGRGSSKTQYF. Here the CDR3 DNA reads TGTGCCAGCAGCCCGCTAGCGGGGGGCCGGGGATCATCGAAGACCCAGTACTTC.

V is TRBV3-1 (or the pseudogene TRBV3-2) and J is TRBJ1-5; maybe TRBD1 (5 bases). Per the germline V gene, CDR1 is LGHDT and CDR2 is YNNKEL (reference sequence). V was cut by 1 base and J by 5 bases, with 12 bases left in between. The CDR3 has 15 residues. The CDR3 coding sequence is TGTGCCAGCAGCCAAGGGGACCGGGAGCATCAGCCCCAGCATTTT. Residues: CASSQGDREHQPQHF.

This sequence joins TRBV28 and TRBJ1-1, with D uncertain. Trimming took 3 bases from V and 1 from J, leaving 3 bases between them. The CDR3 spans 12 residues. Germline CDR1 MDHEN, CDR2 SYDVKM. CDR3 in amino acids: CASSLGNTEAFF. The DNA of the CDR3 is TGTGCCAGCAGTTTGGGGAACACTGAAGCTTTCTTT.

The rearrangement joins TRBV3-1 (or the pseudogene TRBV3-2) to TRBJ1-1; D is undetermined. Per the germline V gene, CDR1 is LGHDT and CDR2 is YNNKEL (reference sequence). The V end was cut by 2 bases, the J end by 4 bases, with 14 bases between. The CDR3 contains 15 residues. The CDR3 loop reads CASSQQEVLGTEAFF. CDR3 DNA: TGTGCCAGCAGCCAACAGGAGGTTTTGGGCACTGAAGCTTTCTTT.

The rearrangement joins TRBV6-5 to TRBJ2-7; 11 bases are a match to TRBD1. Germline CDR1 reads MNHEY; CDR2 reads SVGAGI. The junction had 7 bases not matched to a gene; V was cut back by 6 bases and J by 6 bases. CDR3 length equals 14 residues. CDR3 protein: CASSPLGTGGEQYF. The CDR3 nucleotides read TGTGCCAGCAGCCCACTCGGGACAGGGGGCGAGCAGTACTTC.